This is a list of T cell receptor beta chains from one sample in a study of technical replicates of blood from a handful of donors. Method: immunoSEQ multiplex PCR; TCRdb's copy keeps in-frame clones and lacks some. The sample holds around 100,000 clones; roughly 96% are singletons and the top ten take 0.3% to 0.45%. The sequenced sample was T cells isolated from PBMCs. The origin of the receptors is a human donor in good health. Both conserved end residues are part of each CDR3. Each record gives: J gene, CDR3 length, D gene, clone size, V gene, CDR3 DNA, CDR3 protein. D genes are given only for firm matches. Only part of the rows carry a size: once, few, many, or a class if the clone is expanded.

j_call: TRBJ2-2; cdr3_length: 15; d_call: TRBD1; clone_size: NA; v_call: TRBV9; cdr3_nt: TGTGCCAGCAGCAGACCGGGACAGGGGGCCGGGGAGCTGTTTTTT; cdr3_aa: CASSRPGQGAGELFF
j_call: TRBJ2-3; cdr3_length: 15; d_call: TRBD1; clone_size: NA; v_call: TRBV19; cdr3_nt: TGTGCCAGTAGTACGGACAGGGAATACACAGATACGCAGTATTTT; cdr3_aa: CASSTDREYTDTQYF
j_call: TRBJ1-5; cdr3_length: 16; d_call: TRBD1; clone_size: NA; v_call: TRBV15; cdr3_nt: TGTGCCACCAGCAGAGAGCGACAGGGGGTAAGTCAGCCCCAGCATTTT; cdr3_aa: CATSRERQGVSQPQHF
j_call: TRBJ2-1; cdr3_length: 14; d_call: NA; clone_size: NA; v_call: TRBV6-5; cdr3_nt: TGTGCCAGCAGTTACTCGAGAGGGCGGGATGAGCAGTTCTTC; cdr3_aa: CASSYSRGRDEQFF
j_call: TRBJ2-5; cdr3_length: 15; d_call: TRBD2; clone_size: NA; v_call: TRBV19; cdr3_nt: TGTGCCAGCAGCTTAGGACTAGCGGAGGGGGAGACCCAGTACTTC; cdr3_aa: CASSLGLAEGETQYF
j_call: TRBJ2-7; cdr3_length: 20; d_call: NA; clone_size: NA; v_call: TRBV15; cdr3_nt: TGTGCCACCAGCAGATCCCTATTAAGTTTTCAACTAGTAGGATCCTACGAGCAGTACTTC; cdr3_aa: CATSRSLLSFQLVGSYEQYF
j_call: TRBJ2-2; cdr3_length: 15; d_call: TRBD2; clone_size: NA; v_call: TRBV27; cdr3_nt: TGTGCCAGCGGGGTTAGCGGGAGGGCCCCGGGGGAGCTGTTTTTT; cdr3_aa: CASGVSGRAPGELFF
j_call: TRBJ2-1; cdr3_length: 15; d_call: TRBD1; clone_size: NA; v_call: TRBV14; cdr3_nt: TGTGCCAGCAGTCGCTCCCTGACAGGGACAAATGAGCAGTTCTTC; cdr3_aa: CASSRSLTGTNEQFF
j_call: TRBJ1-4; cdr3_length: 15; d_call: NA; clone_size: NA; v_call: TRBV7-2; cdr3_nt: TGTGCCAGCAGCTTAGACGCAGGGTCTAATGAAAAACTGTTTTTT; cdr3_aa: CASSLDAGSNEKLFF
j_call: TRBJ2-1; cdr3_length: 12; d_call: NA; clone_size: NA; v_call: TRBV7-9; cdr3_nt: TGTGCCAGCAGCCAGGGATCGGATAAGCAGTTCTTC; cdr3_aa: CASSQGSDKQFF
j_call: TRBJ1-1; cdr3_length: 16; d_call: NA; clone_size: NA; v_call: TRBV19; cdr3_nt: TGTGCCAGTGGTACAATACATGCCGGAGAGAACACTGAAGCTTTCTTT; cdr3_aa: CASGTIHAGENTEAFF
j_call: TRBJ1-1; cdr3_length: 14; d_call: NA; clone_size: NA; v_call: TRBV19; cdr3_nt: TGTGCCAGTACCGTGCGGGGTGGGAACACTGAAGCTTTCTTT; cdr3_aa: CASTVRGGNTEAFF
j_call: TRBJ1-5; cdr3_length: 15; d_call: NA; clone_size: few; v_call: TRBV4-2; cdr3_nt: TGTGCCAGCAGCCCGAACAGGGCTAGCAATCAGCCCCAGCATTTT; cdr3_aa: CASSPNRASNQPQHF
j_call: TRBJ2-1; cdr3_length: 18; d_call: TRBD2; clone_size: NA; v_call: TRBV27; cdr3_nt: TGTGCCAGCAGTTCATTAATCAGTGGCGGGAGTCCCTACAATGAGCAGTTCTTC; cdr3_aa: CASSSLISGGSPYNEQFF
j_call: TRBJ2-1; cdr3_length: 16; d_call: TRBD2; clone_size: NA; v_call: TRBV12-5; cdr3_nt: TGTGCTAGTTCAACCCCGGGAGCGGGAGAAATGAATGAGCAGTTCTTC; cdr3_aa: CASSTPGAGEMNEQFF
j_call: TRBJ2-3; cdr3_length: 15; d_call: NA; clone_size: NA; v_call: TRBV7-2; cdr3_nt: TGTGCCAGCAGCTTGACGGGGGAACGGTCAGATACGCAGTATTTT; cdr3_aa: CASSLTGERSDTQYF
j_call: TRBJ1-1; cdr3_length: 13; d_call: NA; clone_size: medium-sized; v_call: TRBV5-4; cdr3_nt: TGTGCCAGCAGCTTAGAAGGAGGGACTGAAGCTTTCTTT; cdr3_aa: CASSLEGGTEAFF
j_call: TRBJ2-1; cdr3_length: 15; d_call: NA; clone_size: NA; v_call: TRBV9; cdr3_nt: TGTGCCAGCAGCGTAGAAGATTCTAGCTACAATGAGCAGTTCTTC; cdr3_aa: CASSVEDSSYNEQFF
j_call: TRBJ2-5; cdr3_length: 16; d_call: TRBD1; clone_size: NA; v_call: TRBV4-2; cdr3_nt: TGTGCCAGCAGCCACCTACCGGGACAGGGGCCAGAGACCCAGTACTTC; cdr3_aa: CASSHLPGQGPETQYF
j_call: TRBJ1-4; cdr3_length: 13; d_call: NA; clone_size: NA; v_call: TRBV6-6; cdr3_nt: TGTGCCAGCAGTTACTCGGGCAATGAAAAACTGTTTTTT; cdr3_aa: CASSYSGNEKLFF
j_call: TRBJ2-3; cdr3_length: 17; d_call: TRBD1; clone_size: once; v_call: TRBV7-9; cdr3_nt: TGTGCCAGCAGCTTATTCTACCGGGACAGGGTAAGGGATACGCAGTATTTT; cdr3_aa: CASSLFYRDRVRDTQYF
j_call: TRBJ2-7; cdr3_length: 14; d_call: NA; clone_size: NA; v_call: TRBV9; cdr3_nt: TGTGCCAGCAGCGTGAGCGGTATTACCTACGAGCAGTACTTC; cdr3_aa: CASSVSGITYEQYF
j_call: TRBJ1-4; cdr3_length: 15; d_call: NA; clone_size: NA; v_call: TRBV28; cdr3_nt: TGTGCCAGCAGTTTAGGAGGCCTTTATAATGAAAAACTGTTTTTT; cdr3_aa: CASSLGGLYNEKLFF
j_call: TRBJ1-5; cdr3_length: 15; d_call: NA; clone_size: NA; v_call: TRBV19; cdr3_nt: TGTGCCAGTAGTATGGGTGTAGGGGGGGGGCAGCCCCAGCATTTT; cdr3_aa: CASSMGVGGGQPQHF
j_call: TRBJ2-7; cdr3_length: 15; d_call: TRBD2; clone_size: NA; v_call: TRBV27; cdr3_nt: TGTGCCAGCAGCGAGACTAGCGGGAGCTCCTACGAGCAGTACTTC; cdr3_aa: CASSETSGSSYEQYF
j_call: TRBJ2-7; cdr3_length: 16; d_call: NA; clone_size: NA; v_call: TRBV14; cdr3_nt: TGTGCCAGCAGCCAAGAATCGGCAGGTTTATCCTACGAGCAGTACTTC; cdr3_aa: CASSQESAGLSYEQYF
j_call: TRBJ1-2; cdr3_length: 12; d_call: NA; clone_size: NA; v_call: TRBV30; cdr3_nt: TGTGCCTGGGGACAGATTAACTATGGCTACACCTTC; cdr3_aa: CAWGQINYGYTF
j_call: TRBJ2-7; cdr3_length: 13; d_call: NA; clone_size: NA; v_call: TRBV5-4; cdr3_nt: TGTGCCAGCAGCTTGTTTTCGGGGAACGAGCAGTACTTC; cdr3_aa: CASSLFSGNEQYF
j_call: TRBJ2-1; cdr3_length: 12; d_call: NA; clone_size: NA; v_call: TRBV28; cdr3_nt: TGTGCCAGCAGTTTATTAGTCAATGAGCAGTTCTTC; cdr3_aa: CASSLLVNEQFF
j_call: TRBJ2-7; cdr3_length: 13; d_call: NA; clone_size: NA; v_call: TRBV27; cdr3_nt: TGTGCCAGCACGCCCCGCCGGGAGAGCGAGCAGTACTTC; cdr3_aa: CASTPRRESEQYF
j_call: TRBJ2-1; cdr3_length: 11; d_call: NA; clone_size: once; v_call: TRBV7-2; cdr3_nt: TGTGCCAGCAGCTTAAGCGATGAGCAGTTCTTC; cdr3_aa: CASSLSDEQFF
j_call: TRBJ2-7; cdr3_length: 12; d_call: NA; clone_size: NA; v_call: TRBV7-9; cdr3_nt: TGTGCCAGCAGCGGATCCGGGGGCGAGCAGTACTTC; cdr3_aa: CASSGSGGEQYF
j_call: TRBJ1-4; cdr3_length: 14; d_call: TRBD1; clone_size: NA; v_call: TRBV18; cdr3_nt: TGTGCCAGCTCACCAGACAGGGTAGATGAAAAACTGTTTTTT; cdr3_aa: CASSPDRVDEKLFF
j_call: TRBJ2-7; cdr3_length: 13; d_call: NA; clone_size: NA; v_call: TRBV19; cdr3_nt: TGTGCCAGTACCCAGCCGGGATTCTACGAGCAGTACTTC; cdr3_aa: CASTQPGFYEQYF
j_call: TRBJ2-7; cdr3_length: 15; d_call: TRBD1; clone_size: NA; v_call: TRBV7-9; cdr3_nt: TGTGCCAGCAGCCCGGGGACAGGGGGCTTTGACGAGCAGTACTTC; cdr3_aa: CASSPGTGGFDEQYF
j_call: TRBJ2-7; cdr3_length: 16; d_call: TRBD2; clone_size: NA; v_call: TRBV2; cdr3_nt: TGTGCCAGCGGGGCCAGGCAGCGGGAATACTCCTACGAGCAGTACTTC; cdr3_aa: CASGARQREYSYEQYF
j_call: TRBJ2-3; cdr3_length: 15; d_call: NA; clone_size: NA; v_call: TRBV5-6; cdr3_nt: TGTGCCAGCACCTCCGGGGTCAGGGAGGCAGATACGCAGTATTTT; cdr3_aa: CASTSGVREADTQYF
j_call: TRBJ1-1; cdr3_length: 16; d_call: NA; clone_size: NA; v_call: TRBV21-1; cdr3_nt: TGTGCCAGCAGCAAAGAGGGGCATCCTACGAACACTGAAGCTTTCTTT; cdr3_aa: CASSKEGHPTNTEAFF
j_call: TRBJ2-1; cdr3_length: 15; d_call: TRBD2; clone_size: NA; v_call: TRBV18; cdr3_nt: TGTGCCAGCTCCCGAGAGCGGGGGACCTACAATGAGCAGTTCTTC; cdr3_aa: CASSRERGTYNEQFF
j_call: TRBJ2-1; cdr3_length: 13; d_call: NA; clone_size: NA; v_call: TRBV6-1; cdr3_nt: TGTGCCAGCTACGGCCAGGGGTACAATGAGCAGTTCTTC; cdr3_aa: CASYGQGYNEQFF
j_call: TRBJ2-7; cdr3_length: 15; d_call: TRBD1; clone_size: NA; v_call: TRBV6-6; cdr3_nt: TGTGCCAGCAGTTACTCGCTACAGGGGAAGCACGAGCAGTACTTC; cdr3_aa: CASSYSLQGKHEQYF
j_call: TRBJ2-2; cdr3_length: 16; d_call: NA; clone_size: once; v_call: TRBV27; cdr3_nt: TGTGCCAGCAGTTTATTAGGGAGTCAACAAACCGGGGAGCTGTTTTTT; cdr3_aa: CASSLLGSQQTGELFF
j_call: TRBJ2-1; cdr3_length: 14; d_call: TRBD2; clone_size: NA; v_call: TRBV27; cdr3_nt: TGTGCCAGCAGTTTACTAGCGGGATCCAATGAGCAGTTCTTC; cdr3_aa: CASSLLAGSNEQFF
j_call: TRBJ2-1; cdr3_length: 16; d_call: TRBD2; clone_size: NA; v_call: TRBV9; cdr3_nt: TGTGCCAGCAGCGTTGGGACTAGCGGGAGGCAAGGTGAGCAGTTCTTC; cdr3_aa: CASSVGTSGRQGEQFF